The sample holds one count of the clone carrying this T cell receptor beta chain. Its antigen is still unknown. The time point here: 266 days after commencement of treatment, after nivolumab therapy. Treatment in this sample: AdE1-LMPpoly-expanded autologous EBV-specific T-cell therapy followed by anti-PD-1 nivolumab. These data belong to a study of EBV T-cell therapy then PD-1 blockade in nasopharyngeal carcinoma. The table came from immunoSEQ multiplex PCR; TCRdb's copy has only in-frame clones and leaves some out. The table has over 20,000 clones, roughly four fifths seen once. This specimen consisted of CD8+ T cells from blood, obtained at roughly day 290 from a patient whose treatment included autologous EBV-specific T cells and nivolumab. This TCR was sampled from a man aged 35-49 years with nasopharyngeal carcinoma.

This chain's CDR3 is CATRERAGNTIYF. The CDR3, as DNA: TGTGCCACCCGAGAAAGGGCCGGAAACACCATATATTTT. The chain is built from TRBV6-5 and TRBJ1-3, with D uncertain. Germline values: CDR1 MNHEY, CDR2 SVGAGI. V shed 10 bases and J shed 4 bases, with 14 bases lying between them. The CDR3 has 13 amino acids.